This T cell receptor (beta chain) was recorded in a study of cytomegalovirus exposure and HLA in healthy donors. Measured with immunoSEQ multiplex PCR; TCRdb has only the in-frame clones, and not every one. Of about 120,000 clones in the sample, 75% to 90% were seen once. CDR1 MDHEN and CDR2 SYDVKM come from the germline V gene. The length of the CDR3 is 13 residues. V shed 6 bases, J shed 2 bases, and the junction held 3 bases outside the gene matches. With respect to this clone: Other nucleotide sequences in the sample specify the same CDR3.

The clonotype comes from a woman in her late teens or twenties in good health and CMV-seronegative. Specimen: PBMCs. The chain combines TRBV28 with TRBJ1-1; 7 bases map to TRBD1. The CDR3 DNA reads TGTGCCAGCAGAAGACAGGGAAACACTGAAGCTTTCTTT. Its protein product is CASRRQGNTEAFF.